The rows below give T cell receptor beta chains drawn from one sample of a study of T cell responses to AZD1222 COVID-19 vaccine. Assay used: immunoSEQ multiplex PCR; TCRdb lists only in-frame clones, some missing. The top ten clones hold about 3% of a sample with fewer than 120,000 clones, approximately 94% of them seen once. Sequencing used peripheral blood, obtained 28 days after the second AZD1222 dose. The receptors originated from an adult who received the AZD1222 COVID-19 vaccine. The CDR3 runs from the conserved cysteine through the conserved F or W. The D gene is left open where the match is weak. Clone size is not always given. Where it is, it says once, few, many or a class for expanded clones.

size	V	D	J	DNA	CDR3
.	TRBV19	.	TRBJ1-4	TGTGCCAGTAGTATCAGTCAGGAAAAACTGTTTTTT	CASSISQEKLFF
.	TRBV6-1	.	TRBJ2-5	TGTGCCAGCAGTGATTCAGGGAAAGAGACCCAGTACTTC	CASSDSGKETQYF
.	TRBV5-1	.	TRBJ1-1	TGCGCCAGCAGCTTGGCCCTTTCAGGGGCTGGCACTGAAGCTTTCTTT	CASSLALSGAGTEAFF
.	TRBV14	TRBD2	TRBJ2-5	TGTGCCAGCAGCCAAGATCGGCGTCTAGCGGGCGGAGAGACCCAGTACTTC	CASSQDRRLAGGETQYF
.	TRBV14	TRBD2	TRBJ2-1	TGTGCCAGCAGCCCTCGCCGTAGCGGGAGGGTGACCTACAATGAGCAGTTCTTC	CASSPRRSGRVTYNEQFF
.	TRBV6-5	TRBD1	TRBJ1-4	TGTGCCAGCAGTTACGTGACAGGGGGTAATGAAAAACTGTTTTTT	CASSYVTGGNEKLFF
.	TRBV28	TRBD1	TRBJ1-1	TGTGCCAGCAGACTGACAGGGTCCTTTGAAGCTTTCTTT	CASRLTGSFEAFF
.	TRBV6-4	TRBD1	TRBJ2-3	TGTGCCAGCAGTCGAACAGGGGGCACAGATACGCAGTATTTT	CASSRTGGTDTQYF
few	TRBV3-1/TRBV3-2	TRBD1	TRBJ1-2	TGTGCCAGCAGCCTCGGACAGGGGGTTGTAGAGGGCTACACCTTC	CASSLGQGVVEGYTF
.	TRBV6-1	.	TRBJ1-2	TGTGCCAGCAGTGAAGGGGGAGTCAACTGGGATGGCTACACCTTC	CASSEGGVNWDGYTF
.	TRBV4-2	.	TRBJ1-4	TGTGCCAGCAGCCTGGGGGGAGAGGGTGAAAAACTGTTTTTT	CASSLGGEGEKLFF
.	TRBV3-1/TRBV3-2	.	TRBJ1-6	TGTGCCAGCAGCCAAGGGGCAAGACCTAATTCACCCCTCCACTTT	CASSQGARPNSPLHF
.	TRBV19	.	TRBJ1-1	TGTGCCAGTAGCCTTATTCCCGGGCCCCGAAGGACTGAAGCTTTCTTT	CASSLIPGPRRTEAFF
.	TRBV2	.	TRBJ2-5	TGTGCCAGCAGTGGGCTTGTTGCGATTCAAGAGACCCAGTACTTC	CASSGLVAIQETQYF
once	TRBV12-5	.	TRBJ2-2	TGTGCTAGTGAACTTAAAAGCGACCCCGGGGAGCTGTTTTTT	CASELKSDPGELFF
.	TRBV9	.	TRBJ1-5	TGTGCCCGTCTAGCGTGGGTGAAACATAGCAATCAGCCCCAGCATTTT	CARLAWVKHSNQPQHF
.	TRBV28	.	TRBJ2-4	TGTGCCAGCAGTTTAGATAGAGCTTCCAAAAACATTCAGTACTTC	CASSLDRASKNIQYF
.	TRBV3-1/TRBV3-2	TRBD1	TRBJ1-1	TGTGCCAGCAGCCAAGTTGGGGACAGGGCAGCTTTCTTT	CASSQVGDRAAFF
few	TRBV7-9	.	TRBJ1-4	TGTGCCAGCAGCTTAAGTGCAGCTATTTCAGAAAAACTGTTTTTT	CASSLSAAISEKLFF
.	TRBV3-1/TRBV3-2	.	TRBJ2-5	TGTGCCAGCAGCCAAACTTTTCAAGAGACCCAGTACTTC	CASSQTFQETQYF
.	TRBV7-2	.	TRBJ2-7	TGTGCAGGAAGGGAAACAGGGATCTACGAGCAGTACTTC	CAGRETGIYEQYF
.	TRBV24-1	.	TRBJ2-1	TGTGCCACCAGTGACCCCGGGACGGACAACAATGAGCAGTTCTTC	CATSDPGTDNNEQFF
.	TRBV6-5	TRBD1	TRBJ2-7	TGTGCCAGCAGTCCAACAGGGGTCCACTACGAGCAGTACTTC	CASSPTGVHYEQYF
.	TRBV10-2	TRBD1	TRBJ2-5	TGCGCCAGCAGTGAGGGTCGAGGGGGCTTGGAGACCCAGTACTTC	CASSEGRGGLETQYF
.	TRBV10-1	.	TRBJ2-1	TGCGCCAGCAGTGAGTCGGGAGTGAGCAATGAGCAGTTCTTC	CASSESGVSNEQFF
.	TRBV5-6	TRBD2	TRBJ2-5	TGTGCCAGCAGCCTAGCGGGAGCAGAGACCCAGTACTTC	CASSLAGAETQYF
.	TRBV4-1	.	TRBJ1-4	TGCGCCAGCAACGACGGGAAGACAGCAACTAATGAAAAACTGTTTTTT	CASNDGKTATNEKLFF
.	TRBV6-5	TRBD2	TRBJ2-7	TGTGCCAGCAGAATTACGGGACTAGCTTACGAGCAGTACTTC	CASRITGLAYEQYF
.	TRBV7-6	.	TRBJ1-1	TGTGCCAGCAGCTTAGCTACGGCAGACACTGAAGCTTTCTTT	CASSLATADTEAFF
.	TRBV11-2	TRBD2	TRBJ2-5	TGTGCCAGCAGCTTAGTTAGGACTAGCGGGGCTGGGGAGACCCAGTACTTC	CASSLVRTSGAGETQYF
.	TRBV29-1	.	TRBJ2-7	TGCAGCGTGACCGGGCCGGGGGCCTACGAGCAGTACTTC	CSVTGPGAYEQYF
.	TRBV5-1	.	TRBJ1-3	TGCGCCAGCAGCCCCGGGCTCTCGAGCTCTGGAAACACCATATATTTT	CASSPGLSSSGNTIYF
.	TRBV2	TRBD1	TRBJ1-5	TGTGCCAGCAGCGGCGACAGGGGTTGGAATCAGCCCCAGCATTTT	CASSGDRGWNQPQHF
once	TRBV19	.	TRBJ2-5	TGTGCCAGTAGTACAGACCTCTCAGTACAAGAGACCCAGTACTTC	CASSTDLSVQETQYF
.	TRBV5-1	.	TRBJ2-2	TGCGCCAGCAGCGCCTTTAGCGGATTGACCGGGGAGCTGTTTTTT	CASSAFSGLTGELFF
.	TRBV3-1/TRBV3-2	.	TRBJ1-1	TGTGCCAGCAGCCAAGAGGTCACAGCGAACACTGAAGCTTTCTTT	CASSQEVTANTEAFF
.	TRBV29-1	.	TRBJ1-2	TGCAGCACTGTCCAGGGACAAGGCTCCCTCTCACACTCCTACACCTTC	CSTVQGQGSLSHSYTF
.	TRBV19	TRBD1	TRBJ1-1	TGTGCCAGTAGTGAGGGACAGCCGACCGCTGAAGCTTTCTTT	CASSEGQPTAEAFF
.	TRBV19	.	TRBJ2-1	TGTGCCAGTAGGGTGAGGTACTCGAGCTCCTACAATGAGCAGTTCTTC	CASRVRYSSSYNEQFF
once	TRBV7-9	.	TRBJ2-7	TGTGCCAGCAGCCCCGGAGGAGGGTCATGGGGCGAGCAGTACTTC	CASSPGGGSWGEQYF
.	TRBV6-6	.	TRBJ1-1	TGTGCCAGCATTTCCGGACAAGGCGCTGAAGCTTTCTTT	CASISGQGAEAFF
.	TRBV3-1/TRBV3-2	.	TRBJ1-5	TGTGCCAGCAGCCAGGGGAGTCAGCCCCAGCATTTT	CASSQGSQPQHF
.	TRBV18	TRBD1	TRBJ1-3	TGTGCCAGCTCTACCAGAAACGACCCGGGACAGGGGGCTGGAAACACCATATATTTT	CASSTRNDPGQGAGNTIYF
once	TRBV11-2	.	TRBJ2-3	TGTGCCAGCAGCTTAGGTGGGATCTTGCAGTATTTT	CASSLGGILQYF
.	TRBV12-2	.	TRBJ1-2	TGTGCAAGTCGCGCACCGGACGGTGATGGCTACACCTTC	CASRAPDGDGYTF
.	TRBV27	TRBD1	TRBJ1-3	TGTGCCAGCAGTCCCGCTCGGGACAGCGTCGGAAACACCATATATTTT	CASSPARDSVGNTIYF
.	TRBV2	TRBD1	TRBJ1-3	TGTGCCAGCAGTCTTCGGAGGACAGGGAACACCATATATTTT	CASSLRRTGNTIYF
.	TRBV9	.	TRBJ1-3	TGTGCCAGCAGCCCTGGGACGGCCGGAAACACCATATATTTT	CASSPGTAGNTIYF
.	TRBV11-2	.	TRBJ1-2	TGTGCCAGCAGCTTAGTTCGGGGGGCCTATGGCTACACCTTC	CASSLVRGAYGYTF
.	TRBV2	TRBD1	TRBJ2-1	TGTGCCAGCGGGACAGGGGCACCCCGGGACTACAATGAGCAGTTCTTC	CASGTGAPRDYNEQFF
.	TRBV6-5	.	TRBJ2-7	TGTGCCAGCAGTTACAACAGGGAGAACGAGCAGTACTTC	CASSYNRENEQYF
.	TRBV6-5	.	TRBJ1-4	TGTGCCAGCAGCTGGGACGGCGCGAATGAAAAACTGTTTTTT	CASSWDGANEKLFF
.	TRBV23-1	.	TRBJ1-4	TGCGCCAGCGCGAACGGGTGGGGTGAAAAACTGTTTTTT	CASANGWGEKLFF
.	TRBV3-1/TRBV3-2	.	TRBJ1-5	TGTGCCAGCAGCCAAGATTACAGCGACAATCAGCCCCAGCATTTT	CASSQDYSDNQPQHF
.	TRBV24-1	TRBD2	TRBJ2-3	TGTGCCACAGCGGCGGGGGGGAGGTTCCCCACAGATACGCAGTATTTT	CATAAGGRFPTDTQYF
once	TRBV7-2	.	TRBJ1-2	TGTGCCAGCAGCTTTGCGGTGGACTATGGCTACACCTTC	CASSFAVDYGYTF
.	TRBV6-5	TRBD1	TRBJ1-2	TGTGCCAGCATCAACAAGGGACAGGGGCTGGGTGGCTACACCTTC	CASINKGQGLGGYTF
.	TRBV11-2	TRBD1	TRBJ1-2	TGTGCCAGCTCTCTACCTTACACAGGGACAGGTCTCTATGGCTACACCTTC	CASSLPYTGTGLYGYTF
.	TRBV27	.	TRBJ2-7	TGTGCCAGCAGTTATTATCAAAGCTACGAGCAGTACTTC	CASSYYQSYEQYF
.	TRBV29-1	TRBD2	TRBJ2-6	TGCAGCGTTACGATAGCGGGAGCAGGGGCCAACGTCCTGACTTTC	CSVTIAGAGANVLTF